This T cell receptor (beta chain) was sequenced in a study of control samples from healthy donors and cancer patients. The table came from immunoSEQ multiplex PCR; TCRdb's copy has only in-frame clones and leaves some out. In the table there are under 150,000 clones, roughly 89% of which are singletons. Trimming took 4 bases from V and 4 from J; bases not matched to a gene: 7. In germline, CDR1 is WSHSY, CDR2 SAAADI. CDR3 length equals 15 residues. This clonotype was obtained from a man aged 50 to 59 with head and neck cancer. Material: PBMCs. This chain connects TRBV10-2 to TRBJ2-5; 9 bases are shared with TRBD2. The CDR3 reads CASSVVAGATETQYF. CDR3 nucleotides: TGCGCCAGCAGTGTAGTAGCGGGAGCAACAGAGACCCAGTACTTC.